This T cell receptor beta chain was sequenced for a study of response to subunit inactivated influenza vaccine. Points from the study as a whole: Each seasonal flu vaccination may recruit only limited new T cells, authors suggested.

This clonotype has more than one count but fewer than ten. Its antigen is undetermined. The CDR3 extends over 14 amino acids. The germline V and J ends were trimmed by 4 bases and 1 base, with 9 bases remaining between them. The germline gives CDR1 LNHNV, CDR2 YYDKDF (reference sequence). TCRdb reprocessed the RT-PCR reads via MiXCR and lists one record per CDR3 protein. Among 450,000 to 600,000 distinct CDR3 sequences listed, about 8% were seen once. This sequence joins TRBV15 and TRBJ2-3; TRBD2 might be the D (5 bases). This specimen consisted of PBMCs from blood, obtained 23 months after vaccination. This TCR was sampled from a man aged 50 to 69 who received an inactivated influenza vaccine. CDR3 DNA sequence: TGTGCCACCAGCATTGGGCGGGGCACAGATACGCAGTATTTT. This gives the protein CATSIGRGTDTQYF.